This is a list of T cell receptor beta chains from one sample in a study of type 1 regulatory T cells. In TCRdb, the reads were re-called with MiXCR into one record per CDR3 protein. The sample has about 59,000 distinct CDR3 sequences, 62% seen once. Antigens for these TCRs are unknown. Material for sequencing was cultured non-Tr1 T cells, either the whole culture or a sorted T cell fraction (not recorded which). These receptors originate from a human donor in good health. Both conserved end residues are part of each CDR3. D genes are given only for firm matches. Rows give clone size only sometimes, using once, few, many, or a class for an expanded clone.

clone_size: .
v_call: TRBV5-1
j_call: TRBJ1-2
d_call: TRBD1
cdr3_nt: TGTGCCAGCAGTCAAAGCAAGACAGGGGGCCCCCTCTATGGCTACACCTTC
cdr3_aa: CASSQSKTGGPLYGYTF

clone_size: .
v_call: TRBV4-1
j_call: TRBJ1-5
d_call: .
cdr3_nt: TGCGCCAGCAGCCAAGTTCTGCAGACCAATCAGCCCCAGCATTTT
cdr3_aa: CASSQVLQTNQPQHF

clone_size: .
v_call: TRBV7-3
j_call: TRBJ2-2
d_call: .
cdr3_nt: TGTGCCAGCAGCCCGACAAAGACCGCCGCGAACACCGGGGAGCTGTTTTTT
cdr3_aa: CASSPTKTAANTGELFF

clone_size: .
v_call: TRBV7-8
j_call: TRBJ1-6
d_call: .
cdr3_nt: TGTGCCAGCAGCTTAGCGCGGCCGGGCAGCTCCTATAATTCACCCCTCCACTTT
cdr3_aa: CASSLARPGSSYNSPLHF

clone_size: few
v_call: TRBV5-1
j_call: TRBJ2-5
d_call: TRBD1
cdr3_nt: TGCGCCAGCAGCTGGACGACAGACAGGGGTGGAGAGACCCAGTACTTC
cdr3_aa: CASSWTTDRGGETQYF

clone_size: .
v_call: TRBV19
j_call: TRBJ2-7
d_call: .
cdr3_nt: TGTGCCAGTAGTATAGCGGTTAACGTGGGAGGCCAGGCCTACGAGCAGTACTTC
cdr3_aa: CASSIAVNVGGQAYEQYF

clone_size: .
v_call: TRBV5-1
j_call: TRBJ2-2
d_call: TRBD2
cdr3_nt: TGCGCCAATCGACTAGCGTCGGAAACCGGGGAGCTGTTTTTT
cdr3_aa: CANRLASETGELFF

clone_size: few
v_call: TRBV10-3
j_call: TRBJ1-3
d_call: .
cdr3_nt: TGTGCCATCAGTGACCAGGGTACATCTGGAAACACCATATATTTT
cdr3_aa: CAISDQGTSGNTIYF

clone_size: few
v_call: TRBV20-1
j_call: TRBJ2-3
d_call: TRBD2
cdr3_nt: TGCAGTGCTAGATCGAAGCGAGCGGGATCGGGAGATACGCAGTATTTT
cdr3_aa: CSARSKRAGSGDTQYF

clone_size: .
v_call: TRBV7-2
j_call: TRBJ2-7
d_call: TRBD1
cdr3_nt: TGTGCCAGCAGCTTAGGGGGGACAGTCCCGCTTTCCGAGCAGTACTTC
cdr3_aa: CASSLGGTVPLSEQYF

clone_size: .
v_call: TRBV7-2
j_call: TRBJ1-5
d_call: .
cdr3_nt: TGTGCCAGCAGGGGAGGGGGACCCAATCAGCCCCAGCATTTT
cdr3_aa: CASRGGGPNQPQHF

clone_size: few
v_call: TRBV20-1
j_call: TRBJ2-2
d_call: .
cdr3_nt: TGCAGTGCCCAGCAGGAGGGGGGCGGGGAGCTGTTTTTT
cdr3_aa: CSAQQEGGGELFF

clone_size: medium-sized
v_call: TRBV20-1
j_call: TRBJ2-1
d_call: .
cdr3_nt: TGCAGTGCTTTGAAGGGGAAAGCCGATGAGCAGTTCTTC
cdr3_aa: CSALKGKADEQFF

clone_size: few
v_call: TRBV5-1
j_call: TRBJ2-3
d_call: .
cdr3_nt: TGCGCCAGCAGCTTGGGAGACACTACAGATACGCAGTATTTT
cdr3_aa: CASSLGDTTDTQYF

clone_size: .
v_call: TRBV12-3/TRBV12-4
j_call: TRBJ1-4
d_call: TRBD1
cdr3_nt: TGTGCCAGCACTTTAAGGGGGCGCAGTGAAAAACTGTTTTTT
cdr3_aa: CASTLRGRSEKLFF

clone_size: .
v_call: TRBV5-1
j_call: TRBJ1-3
d_call: .
cdr3_nt: TGCGCCAGCAGCTTGGATGGGGGGCCTGGAAACACCATATATTTT
cdr3_aa: CASSLDGGPGNTIYF

clone_size: .
v_call: TRBV30
j_call: TRBJ1-2
d_call: .
cdr3_nt: TGTGCCTGGAGCCTTACAGGGATTGGTGGTGGCTACACCTTC
cdr3_aa: CAWSLTGIGGGYTF

clone_size: .
v_call: TRBV15
j_call: TRBJ2-5
d_call: TRBD1
cdr3_nt: TGTGCCACCAGCTCCGGACAGGGGCAGGAGACCCAGTACTTC
cdr3_aa: CATSSGQGQETQYF

clone_size: .
v_call: TRBV4-2
j_call: TRBJ2-7
d_call: TRBD2
cdr3_nt: TGTGCCAGCAGCTCTCTAGCGGGATCGGGCGAGCAGTACTTC
cdr3_aa: CASSSLAGSGEQYF

clone_size: .
v_call: TRBV5-1
j_call: TRBJ2-5
d_call: .
cdr3_nt: TGCGCCAGCAGCTTGATCCCGGATACGGAGACCCAGTACTTC
cdr3_aa: CASSLIPDTETQYF

clone_size: few
v_call: TRBV11-3
j_call: TRBJ2-5
d_call: TRBD2
cdr3_nt: TGTGCCAGCAGCTTAGGGAGACTAGCGGGAGCTTCGGGGGAGACCCAGTACTTC
cdr3_aa: CASSLGRLAGASGETQYF

clone_size: few
v_call: TRBV5-1
j_call: TRBJ2-3
d_call: .
cdr3_nt: TGCGCCAGCAGCTTATTATTACCCCAAGATACGCAGTATTTT
cdr3_aa: CASSLLLPQDTQYF

clone_size: .
v_call: TRBV7-8
j_call: TRBJ2-7
d_call: .
cdr3_nt: TGTGCCAGCAGCGTGGGGTTGGGTTTCTACGAGCAGTACTTC
cdr3_aa: CASSVGLGFYEQYF

clone_size: .
v_call: TRBV6-6
j_call: TRBJ2-5
d_call: .
cdr3_nt: TGTGCCAGCAGTTTAGAAGGGGGGGGCCCTCGAAAGACCCAGTACTTC
cdr3_aa: CASSLEGGGPRKTQYF

clone_size: few
v_call: TRBV4-1
j_call: TRBJ1-1
d_call: .
cdr3_nt: TGCGCCAGCAGCCAAGATGTCTGGAACACTGAAGCTTTCTTT
cdr3_aa: CASSQDVWNTEAFF

clone_size: .
v_call: TRBV24-1
j_call: TRBJ2-6
d_call: .
cdr3_nt: TGTGCCACCAGTGACCGCGATGTCTCTGGGGCCAACGTCCTGACTTTC
cdr3_aa: CATSDRDVSGANVLTF

clone_size: .
v_call: TRBV3-1
j_call: TRBJ2-7
d_call: .
cdr3_nt: TGTGCCAGCAGCCAGCAACGTTCCAGCTCCTACGAGCAGTACTTC
cdr3_aa: CASSQQRSSSYEQYF

clone_size: .
v_call: TRBV12-3/TRBV12-4
j_call: TRBJ1-2
d_call: .
cdr3_nt: TGTGCCAGCAGCACAGGGTTCTATGGCTACACCTTC
cdr3_aa: CASSTGFYGYTF

clone_size: .
v_call: TRBV5-6
j_call: TRBJ1-4
d_call: .
cdr3_nt: TGTGCCAGCAGCCTGAGGGCAGGGACTGAAAAACTGTTTTTT
cdr3_aa: CASSLRAGTEKLFF

clone_size: medium-sized
v_call: TRBV20-1
j_call: TRBJ2-4
d_call: TRBD1
cdr3_nt: TGCAGTGCTCAAACAGGGGGCCCAACCTTGGCACTAGCCAAAAACATTCAGTACTTC
cdr3_aa: CSAQTGGPTLALAKNIQYF

clone_size: .
v_call: TRBV3-1
j_call: TRBJ2-3
d_call: TRBD2
cdr3_nt: TGTGCCAGCAGCCGGACTAGCGGGTCGGATACGCAGTATTTT
cdr3_aa: CASSRTSGSDTQYF

clone_size: .
v_call: TRBV5-1
j_call: TRBJ2-1
d_call: TRBD1
cdr3_nt: TGCGCCAGCAGCTTGAACCAGGGGGCCTACAATGAGCAGTTCTTC
cdr3_aa: CASSLNQGAYNEQFF

clone_size: .
v_call: TRBV10-3
j_call: TRBJ2-2
d_call: TRBD2
cdr3_nt: TGTGCCATCAGACCGGGACTAGCGGAGTCGGGCACCGGGGAGCTGTTTTTT
cdr3_aa: CAIRPGLAESGTGELFF

clone_size: once
v_call: TRBV2
j_call: TRBJ1-6
d_call: .
cdr3_nt: TGTGCCAGCGCAGGGAGCTACCAGGCCCTCCACTTT
cdr3_aa: CASAGSYQALHF

clone_size: .
v_call: TRBV30
j_call: TRBJ2-1
d_call: .
cdr3_nt: TGTGCCTGGAGTGAAAGGGATGAGCAGTTCTTC
cdr3_aa: CAWSERDEQFF

clone_size: .
v_call: TRBV5-4
j_call: TRBJ2-1
d_call: .
cdr3_nt: TGTGCCAGCAGCTTTGAACAGGGTTACTACAATGAGCAGTTCTTC
cdr3_aa: CASSFEQGYYNEQFF

clone_size: .
v_call: TRBV5-1
j_call: TRBJ2-7
d_call: .
cdr3_nt: TGCGCCAGCAGCAAGGGACTTGCCGAGCAGTACTTC
cdr3_aa: CASSKGLAEQYF

clone_size: .
v_call: TRBV24-1
j_call: TRBJ1-5
d_call: .
cdr3_nt: TGTGCCACCAGTGATGGGACCGGGATCGAAAGAGGGCCCCAGCATTTT
cdr3_aa: CATSDGTGIERGPQHF

clone_size: .
v_call: TRBV12-3/TRBV12-4
j_call: TRBJ2-5
d_call: TRBD2
cdr3_nt: TGTGCCAGCGTCGAGGGAGCGGGAACCCAGTACTTC
cdr3_aa: CASVEGAGTQYF

clone_size: .
v_call: TRBV10-3
j_call: TRBJ2-7
d_call: .
cdr3_nt: TGTGCCATCAGCGCCAGCCTAGACTACGAGCAGTACTTC
cdr3_aa: CAISASLDYEQYF

clone_size: .
v_call: TRBV20-1
j_call: TRBJ2-3
d_call: TRBD1
cdr3_nt: TGCAGTGCTATGGTACAGGGGGCGGCAGATACGCAGTATTTT
cdr3_aa: CSAMVQGAADTQYF

clone_size: .
v_call: TRBV4-1
j_call: TRBJ2-5
d_call: .
cdr3_nt: TGCGCCAGCAGCTTAGCCCCCCGGGAGACCCAGTACTTC
cdr3_aa: CASSLAPRETQYF

clone_size: .
v_call: TRBV10-2
j_call: TRBJ2-1
d_call: .
cdr3_nt: TGCGCCAGCAAGCCTCGGGACTTCCACAATGAGCAGTTCTTC
cdr3_aa: CASKPRDFHNEQFF

clone_size: .
v_call: TRBV19
j_call: TRBJ2-2
d_call: .
cdr3_nt: TGTGCCAGTAGCCCTGCCAGGAGCACCGGGGAGCTGTTTTTT
cdr3_aa: CASSPARSTGELFF

clone_size: few
v_call: TRBV5-1
j_call: TRBJ1-5
d_call: .
cdr3_nt: TGCGCCAGCAGCTTGGGGGAGCTCGGGCAGCCCCAGCATTTT
cdr3_aa: CASSLGELGQPQHF

clone_size: .
v_call: TRBV15
j_call: TRBJ2-3
d_call: TRBD1
cdr3_nt: TGTGCCACCAGCAGAGAACAGGGGTTTTCAGATACGCAGTATTTT
cdr3_aa: CATSREQGFSDTQYF

clone_size: .
v_call: TRBV6-4
j_call: TRBJ1-2
d_call: TRBD1
cdr3_nt: TGTGCCAGCAGTGACTCGAGGGGGGACAGGGGGAATTATGGCTACACCTTC
cdr3_aa: CASSDSRGDRGNYGYTF

clone_size: .
v_call: TRBV5-1
j_call: TRBJ2-5
d_call: TRBD2
cdr3_nt: TGCGCCAGCAGAGGACTAGCGGGAGTCCAAGAGACCCAGTACTTC
cdr3_aa: CASRGLAGVQETQYF

clone_size: .
v_call: TRBV7-6
j_call: TRBJ2-3
d_call: .
cdr3_nt: TGTGCCAGCAGCTTAGCGGTTAGCGGAGGGGGGCCAGATACGCAGTATTTT
cdr3_aa: CASSLAVSGGGPDTQYF

clone_size: .
v_call: TRBV7-2
j_call: TRBJ2-7
d_call: .
cdr3_nt: TGTGCCAGCAGCTTAGGCTTAGCGGCCCTCTCCTACGAGCAGTACTTC
cdr3_aa: CASSLGLAALSYEQYF

clone_size: .
v_call: TRBV3-1
j_call: TRBJ2-1
d_call: TRBD2
cdr3_nt: TGTGCCAGCAGCCAAGTGACTAGCGACGTGGATGAGCAGTTCTTC
cdr3_aa: CASSQVTSDVDEQFF

clone_size: .
v_call: TRBV6-6
j_call: TRBJ2-7
d_call: TRBD2
cdr3_nt: TGTGCCAGCAGTGCCAGCGGGGCATACGAGCAGTACTTC
cdr3_aa: CASSASGAYEQYF

clone_size: few
v_call: TRBV27
j_call: TRBJ2-3
d_call: .
cdr3_nt: TGTGCCAGCAGTGCCTCCGGGACTGCTCCCTTGGCGCAGTATTTT
cdr3_aa: CASSASGTAPLAQYF

clone_size: .
v_call: TRBV27
j_call: TRBJ2-6
d_call: .
cdr3_nt: TGTGCCAGCACCCGCTCTGGGGCCAACGTCCTGACTTTC
cdr3_aa: CASTRSGANVLTF

clone_size: .
v_call: TRBV28
j_call: TRBJ2-6
d_call: .
cdr3_nt: TGTGCCAGCCTCAAACAGCCCTCTGGGGCCAACGTCCTGACTTTC
cdr3_aa: CASLKQPSGANVLTF